This T cell receptor (beta chain) was found in a study of regulatory and conventional T cells in RAG deficiency. Clones were read by immunoSEQ multiplex PCR, and TCRdb kept only the in-frame ones, dropping some. The table records approximately 12,000 clones, roughly 93% of them present only once. Genomic DNA came from blood conventional CD4+ T cells gated CD25-low CD127-high. In the case of this clone: Its antigen is not identified.

Findings and caveats of the study: Shannon entropy was markedly lower and Simpson indices higher in RAG-deficient patients than control T-cell subsets.

The V end lost 5 bases, the J end lost 3 bases, and 12 bases lay between the germline ends. CDR3 length equals 14 residues. Germline CDR1 and CDR2: SEHNR and FQNEAQ (reference sequence). These data were also filed under a second study, of regulatory T cells. Per that paper: The primer mix had 52 TRBV and 13 TRBJ primers.

The clonotype comes from a human donor in good health. The chain employs TRBV7-9 and TRBJ2-3; the D call may be TRBD1 or TRBD2 (5 bases each). Sequencing was done on a sample of CD4+ effector T cells sorted from blood. This CDR3 reads CASSTRGMTDTQYF. The CDR3 DNA reads as TGTGCCAGCAGCACCCGGGGCATGACAGATACGCAGTATTTT.